These 18 T cell receptor beta chains came from one sample sequenced in a study of OX40 agonist ivuxolimab in advanced cancers. Profiled with immunoSEQ multiplex PCR; TCRdb holds only in-frame clones, not every one. The repertoire holds 130,000 or so clones, with 93% as singletons. Here the sequenced sample was CD4+ or CD8+ T cells sorted from blood, taken in a trial of the OX40 agonist ivuxolimab. The origin of the receptors is an adult with an advanced solid tumor such as melanoma, head and neck, liver or kidney cancer.

The V call is TRBV6-1, the J call TRBJ1-2; D is perhaps TRBD1 (5 bases). The V end lost 3 bases, the J end lost 3 bases, and 8 bases lay between the germline ends. The germline CDR1 and CDR2 sequences are MNHNS and SASEGT. The CDR3 is 13 amino acids. CDR3 residues: CASSDEGDYGYTF. The CDR3 nucleotides are TGTGCCAGCAGTGATGAAGGGGACTATGGCTACACCTTC.

The chain combines TRBV5-4 with TRBJ1-1; D is possibly TRBD1 (5 bases). From germline, CDR1 is SGHNT and CDR2 YYREEE (reference sequence). This CDR3 is 15 amino acids long. The germline V and J ends were trimmed by 3 bases and 1 base, with 13 bases remaining between them. Written as DNA, the CDR3 is TGTGCCAGCAGCTCTGGCCAGGGATCGAACACTGAAGCTTTCTTT. Translated, it gives CASSSGQGSNTEAFF.

The genes are TRBV5-1 and TRBJ2-2; tentative D call: TRBD2 (6 bases). V lost 1 base and J lost 5, with 12 bases in between. CDR1 SGHRS and CDR2 YFSETQ come from the germline V gene. This CDR3 contains 15 residues. CDR3 amino acids: CASSLLGTQTGELFF. The CDR3 nucleotides are TGCGCCAGCAGCTTGCTTGGGACTCAGACCGGGGAGCTGTTTTTT.

The chain recombines TRBV6-5 with TRBJ2-5; 12 bases line up with TRBD1. From germline, CDR1 is MNHEY and CDR2 SVGAGI. The CDR3 consists of 15 residues. After removal of 3 bases from V and 5 bases from J, the junction contained 4 bases not matched to a gene. The CDR3 DNA reads TGTGCCAGCAGTTATGGGACAGGGGGCCGGGAGACCCAGTACTTC. Translating it yields CASSYGTGGRETQYF.

V and J are TRBV4-3 and TRBJ1-2; TRBD1 matches 8 bases. The length of the CDR3 is 16 residues. The J segment lost 8 bases and the V segment lost 1 base, leaving 12 bases of the junction unmatched. The germline V gene encodes CDR1 LGHNA and CDR2 YSLEER. The CDR3 here is CASSQGLDRAFEGYTF. The CDR3 DNA sequence: TGCGCCAGCAGCCAAGGTCTGGACAGGGCCTTTGAAGGCTACACCTTC.

The chain combines TRBV10-1 with TRBJ2-3, with D perhaps matching TRBD1 or TRBD2 (5 bases each). V gave up 4 bases and J gave up 4 bases, with 9 bases separating them. This CDR3 comprises 13 residues. Germline lookup yields CDR1 WNHNN and CDR2 SYGVQD (reference sequence). CDR3 coding DNA: TGCGCCAGCAGTGGTGGGGGAGCAGATACGCAGTATTTT. Translation gives CASSGGGADTQYF.

The DNA of the CDR3 is TGTGCCAGCCAACCCTCGGACAGGGCGAACAACTATGGCTACACCTTC. It yields the protein CASQPSDRANNYGYTF. The V and J genes are TRBV25-1 and TRBJ1-2, with 8 bases identical to TRBD1. V lost 8 bases and J lost 2; bases outside the gene matches: 13. This CDR3 region has 16 residues. Germline CDR1 is MGHDK and CDR2 is SYGVNS.

The V and J genes are TRBV7-9 and TRBJ1-3; 7 bases fit TRBD1. Germline CDR1 reads SEHNR; CDR2 reads FQNEAQ (reference sequence). V dropped 7 bases and J dropped 0; count of bases not matched to a gene: 6. This CDR3 spans 15 amino acids. CDR3 bases: TGTGCCAGCATTAGGGCAGGGGGCTCTGGAAACACCATATATTTT. Translated: CASIRAGGSGNTIYF. The full variable domain, with the rest looked up from reference TRBV7-9 and TRBJ1-3, is DTGVSQNPRHKITKRGQNVTFRCDPISEHNRLYWYRQTLGQGPEFLTYFQNEAQLEKSRLLSDRFSAERPKGSFSTLEIQRTEQGDSAMYLCASIRAGGSGNTIYFGEGSWLTVV.

The chain couples TRBV5-4 to TRBJ1-1; 7 nucleotides match TRBD1. V trimming: 0 bases; J trimming: 11 bases; junction bases outside the gene matches: 13. This CDR3 is built from 15 residues. Germline CDR1 is SGHNT and CDR2 is YYREEE (reference sequence). The CDR3 bases are TGTGCCAGCAGCTTGGCACAGGGGACGGGTAGGTCGGCTTTCTTT. It specifies CASSLAQGTGRSAFF.

This chain connects TRBV28 to TRBJ2-7; 7 nucleotides align to TRBD2. The length of the CDR3 is 17 residues. Germline assignment: CDR1 MDHEN and CDR2 SYDVKM. V shed 3 bases, J shed 0 bases, and the junction held 11 bases outside the gene matches. The CDR3 DNA follows: TGTGCCAGCAGTTTGAGGGCTGGGAGGGACGACTCCTACGAGCAGTACTTC. Translating it yields CASSLRAGRDDSYEQYF.

This clone has a single count. This rearrangement joins TRBV7-2 to TRBJ1-1, with D uncertain. This CDR3 spans 14 amino acids. V was shortened by 1 base and J by 5 bases, with 11 bases between the two germline ends. Germline CDR1 is SGHTA and CDR2 is FQGNSA. CDR3 bases: TGTGCCAGCAGCTTAGTAATCGGGTTGACTGAAGCTTTCTTT. Translating gives CASSLVIGLTEAFF.

The genes are TRBV11-3 and TRBJ2-3; D perhaps matches TRBD2 (6 bases). Between the trimmed V and J ends, which lost 6 bases and 2 bases, there was a span of 12 bases. This CDR3 region has 14 residues. The germline gives CDR1 SGHNT, CDR2 YENEEA. CDR3 sequence: CASSRDSATDTQYF. CDR3 nucleotide sequence: TGTGCCAGCAGTCGGGACTCCGCCACAGATACGCAGTATTTT.

CDR3 amino acids: CASSLPPGEQYF. CDR3 coding DNA: TGTGCCAGCAGTTTACCCCCGGGGGAGCAGTACTTC. The chain links TRBV28 to TRBJ2-7, with a possible D match to TRBD2 (5 bases). The germline gives CDR1 MDHEN, CDR2 SYDVKM. The ends were cut back, 2 bases at V and 7 bases at J, with 9 bases in the middle. CDR3 length: 12 residues.

The sample holds one count of this clone. CDR3 residues: CASSPAGSYGYTF. The CDR3 DNA follows: TGTGCCAGCAGTCCCGCCGGAAGCTATGGCTACACCTTC. This chain uses TRBV28 with TRBJ1-2; no definite D call. The V and J ends lost 5 bases and 4 bases respectively, with 11 bases between them. Per the germline V gene, CDR1 is MDHEN and CDR2 is SYDVKM. This CDR3 is 13 amino acids long.

V usage is TRBV7-2 and J usage is TRBJ2-1, with 7 bases identical to TRBD1. CDR1 is SGHTA, CDR2 FQGNSA, per germline. J gave up 3 bases and V 1 base, and 12 bases lay outside the gene matches. The CDR3 spans 18 residues. The CDR3 DNA sequence: TGTGCCAGCAGCTTAGAGTGGCCTGGGACAGATAGCTACAATGAGCAGTTCTTC. Protein: CASSLEWPGTDSYNEQFF.

In its sample, this clone was seen once. J is TRBJ1-5 and V is TRBV5-6, with TRBD1 matching 8 bases. CDR3 size: 16 residues. With 0 bases clipped from V and 2 bases from J, the junction kept 4 bases outside the gene matches. Germline lookup yields CDR1 SGHDT and CDR2 YYEEEE. Here the CDR3 DNA reads TGTGCCAGCAGCTTGGACGGACAGGGCGGCAATCAGCCCCAGCATTTT. As protein: CASSLDGQGGNQPQHF.

The chain combines TRBV2 with TRBJ1-5; 12 nucleotides align to TRBD1. The CDR3 has 16 amino acids. The germline V gene encodes CDR1 SNHLY and CDR2 FYNNEI. V dropped 8 bases and J dropped 11; count of bases not matched to a gene: 16. CDR3 DNA sequence: TGTGCCAGCTCCGGGACAGGGGGCCTCCGTGGCATGTCCCAGCATTTT. Translating gives CASSGTGGLRGMSQHF.

The CDR3 sequence is CASSLEGGGGGETQYF. DNA for the CDR3: TGCGCCAGCAGCTTGGAGGGGGGCGGAGGCGGGGAGACCCAGTACTTC. The rearrangement joins TRBV5-1 to TRBJ2-5, with D perhaps matching TRBD1 or TRBD2 (6 bases each). CDR3 length equals 16 residues. CDR1 is SGHRS and CDR2 is YFSETQ in the germline V gene. Trimming took off 0 bases at V and 5 bases at J, with 17 bases between the two ends.